This T cell receptor beta chain was found in a study of blood T cell repertoires in COVID-19. Background on the study: COVID-19 samples from acute and convalescent phases originated in the United States, Italy and Spain. T cells, B-cell-depleted T cells, or PBMCs provided the cDNA or gDNA that served as material.

The CDR3 contains 14 residues. V was pared by 4 bases and J by 2 bases, with 10 bases between. Germline lookup yields CDR1 LNHNV and CDR2 YYDKDF (reference sequence). This clone was found once. Original analysis: Amplified reference gene primers provided the basis for estimating nucleated cell counts. Profiling relied on immunoSEQ multiplex PCR, and the TCRdb table lists in-frame clones only, not all of them. V and J calls and clone size are copied from that table; D and trimming were computed from the DNA. This repertoire shows about 90,000 clones, about 81% found once; its top ten account for less than 15%.

This clonotype was obtained from a human donor in a cohort sampled during active COVID-19. Specimen: peripheral blood. V is TRBV15 and J is TRBJ2-3; D uncertain. The CDR3 sequence is CATSTAEPTDTQYF. CDR3 nucleotide sequence: TGTGCCACCAGCACCGCCGAGCCCACAGATACGCAGTATTTT.